Below, 7 T cell receptor beta chains from the same sample are listed, as sequenced in a study of T cells in Graves' hyperthyroidism and ophthalmopathy. It was RNA transcripts that yielded the amplified TCR beta CDR3 regions. The TCR CDR3 was amplified in a first-round RT-PCR using the HTBI primer set. TCRdb reprocessed the multiplex PCR reads with MiXCR, giving one entry per CDR3 protein. The sample lists approximately 420,000 distinct CDR3 sequences, roughly 13% occurring once. Source material: blood. These receptors originate from a woman under 30 with Graves' hyperthyroidism.

This clonotype was counted at least ten times. CDR3: CASSYADTQYF. CDR3 DNA sequence: TGTGCCAGCAGTTACGCGGATACGCAGTATTTT. This chain uses TRBV6-5 with TRBJ2-3, with D hard to call. V was cut by 2 bases and J by 6 bases, with 3 bases left in between. From germline, CDR1 is MNHEY and CDR2 SVGAGI. The CDR3 spans 11 residues.

This rearrangement joins TRBV27 to TRBJ2-2; D gene unclear. CDR1 and CDR2 from the germline V gene are MNHEY and SMNVEV (reference sequence). The CDR3 contains 13 residues. The V end lost 5 bases, the J end lost 6 bases, and 10 bases lay between the germline ends. The DNA for the CDR3 is TGTGCCAGCAGTGATAGGGCGGCCGGGGAGCTGTTTTTT. Protein product: CASSDRAAGELFF.

This clonotype appeared a few times. The chain is built from TRBV4-1 and TRBJ2-2; the D is unclear. Trimming stripped 0 bases from V and 0 bases from J, with 2 bases between. The CDR3 loop spans 14 amino acids. Germline V lookup: CDR1 MGHRA, CDR2 YSYEKL. CDR3 residues: CASSQEPNTGELFF. The CDR3 bases are TGCGCCAGCAGCCAAGAACCGAACACCGGGGAGCTGTTTTTT.

The chain employs TRBV12-5 and TRBJ2-2; D remains unclear. V was cut by 2 bases and J by 5 bases, with 12 bases left in between. This CDR3 is 15 amino acids long. The germline gives CDR1 LGHNT, CDR2 FRNRAP. CDR3 DNA sequence: TGTGCTAGTGGTTTGACTGGGGTTTCTACCGGGGAGCTGTTTTTT. Amino acid sequence: CASGLTGVSTGELFF.

This clonotype was counted only a few times. The chain employs TRBV7-9 and TRBJ2-5, with 9 bases that match TRBD2. Germline V CDR1 and CDR2: SEHNR, FQNEAQ (reference sequence). V lost 1 base, J lost 2 bases, and 2 bases stayed unmatched. CDR3 size: 15 residues. The chain's CDR3 is CASSLGAGGQETQYF. Written as DNA, the CDR3 is TGTGCCAGCAGCTTAGGGGCGGGGGGGCAAGAGACCCAGTACTTC.

This sequence joins TRBV7-2 and TRBJ2-1; D possibly corresponds to TRBD2 (5 bases). Germline values: CDR1 SGHTA, CDR2 FQGNSA. CDR3 length: 13 amino acids. V lost 1 base and J lost 9, with 10 bases in between. The CDR3 region has the DNA TGTGCCAGCAGCTTAGATAGGACTTCTGAGCAGTTCTTC. Translating it yields CASSLDRTSEQFF.

In this sample, this clonotype turned up a few times. The rearrangement links TRBV20-1 to TRBJ2-3; 9 bases line up with TRBD2. CDR1 and CDR2 (germline): DFQATT, SNEGSKA (reference sequence). With V trimmed by 6 bases and J by 4 bases, 17 bases remained unmatched. The CDR3 sequence is 17 residues long. The CDR3 region is CSAVLLAGVLSPDTQYF. The DNA of the CDR3 is TGCAGTGCCGTCTTGTTAGCGGGAGTTCTTTCTCCAGATACGCAGTATTTT.